This T cell receptor beta chain appears in the sequencing data of a study of T cells in Graves' hyperthyroidism and ophthalmopathy. Study at large: At the time of initial diagnosis and before any treatment, peripheral blood was collected. Study-level findings and limits: In the analysis, a 13 V-J model separated ophthalmopathy from stable hyperthyroidism.

Amplification yielded TCR beta CDR3 regions, with RNA transcripts as the source. Initially, a first-round RT-PCR of the TCR CDR3 employed the HTBI primer set. Via MiXCR, TCRdb re-called the multiplex PCR reads, giving one row per CDR3 protein. Among around 440,000 distinct CDR3 sequences listed, about a sixth were seen once. There are 15 residues in the CDR3. The J segment lost 0 bases and the V segment lost 7 bases, leaving 5 bases of the junction unmatched. Points on this clonotype: Its antigen remains unidentified.

This chain uses TRBV12-3 or TRBV12-4 with TRBJ1-4; 7 bases fit TRBD1. This TCR was sampled from a woman under 30 with Graves' hyperthyroidism. Sequenced material: blood. The CDR3 reads CASTSGTATNEKLFF. In DNA form, the CDR3 reads TGTGCCAGCACCTCCGGGACAGCAACTAATGAAAAACTGTTTTTT.